This T cell receptor (beta chain) was captured in a study of blood T cell repertoires in COVID-19. Study information: The United States, Italy and Spain were the sources of the acute and convalescent COVID-19 samples. Sources were T cells, B-cell-depleted T cells, or PBMCs; the material itself was cDNA or gDNA.

V was clipped by 1 base and J by 3 bases, with 16 bases between them. The CDR3 extends over 16 amino acids. This clone was observed at least ten times. The table came from immunoSEQ multiplex PCR; TCRdb's copy has only in-frame clones and leaves some out. Of roughly 230,000 clones listed, roughly 80% are singletons. Sequencing input: peripheral blood. The V and J genes are TRBV6-7 and TRBJ2-7; no clear D. TRBV6-7 is labeled an ORF, and its function is uncertain. The TCR originated in a woman of 80 years or more with acute or convalescent COVID-19. The CDR3 protein is CASSYYLEDLDYEQYF. CDR3 nucleotides: TGTGCCAGCAGTTACTATCTTGAAGACCTAGACTACGAGCAGTACTTC.